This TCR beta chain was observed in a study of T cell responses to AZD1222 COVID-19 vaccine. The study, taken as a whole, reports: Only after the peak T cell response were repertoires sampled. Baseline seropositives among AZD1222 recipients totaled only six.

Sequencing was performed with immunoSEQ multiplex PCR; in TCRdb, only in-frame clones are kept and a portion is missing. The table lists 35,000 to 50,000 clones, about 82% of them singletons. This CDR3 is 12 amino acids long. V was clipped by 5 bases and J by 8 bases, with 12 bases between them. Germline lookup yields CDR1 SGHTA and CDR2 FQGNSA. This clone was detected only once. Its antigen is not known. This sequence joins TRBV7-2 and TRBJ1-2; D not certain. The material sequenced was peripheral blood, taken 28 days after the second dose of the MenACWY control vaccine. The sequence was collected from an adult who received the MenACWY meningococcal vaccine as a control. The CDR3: CASSNTRRGYTF. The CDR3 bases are TGTGCCAGCAGCAACACTAGGAGGGGCTACACCTTC.